Below, one TCR beta chain is given with its context. This clonotype appeared once. Its antigen remains undetermined. The sample holds no much larger clone one base away, and base qualities are not on file. A lone read is weak support. The CDR3 runs 20 amino acids, cysteine and phenylalanine included. Left in the record is the CDR3 DNA by itself, 60 bases read in frame from the first base. Reading the germline V gene gives CDR1 SQVTM and CDR2 ANQGSEA. Unmatched junction bases come to 15, with V trimmed by 1 base and J by 0 bases. This sample is drawn from a study of CD8 T cells in Susac syndrome (dated by TCRdb to the late 2010s). Notes on the research overall: Whether CD8+ T cell activation and differentiation in Susac syndrome was antigen driven was tested using repertoire sequencing. CD8+ T cell repertoire clonality was compared between some 13 healthy donors, approximately 14 Susac syndrome patients and approximately 16 multiple sclerosis patients. Beyond this particular receptor, the publication reports: The study acknowledged that relatively few individuals were included in the TCR sequencing and HLA analysis.

High-throughput TCR beta sequencing profiled peripheral blood CD8+ and CD4+ T cells from healthy donors, Susac syndrome patients and multiple sclerosis patients. Treatment-naive patients with stable or active relapsing-remitting disease fulfilling revised McDonald criteria were used as multiple sclerosis controls. Bulk CD8+ and CD4+ T cells were purified by magnetic negative isolation, while CD8+ TEMRA cells were enriched using FACS. Blood was collected in EDTA tubes and processed within 24 hours, with PBMCs isolated through density gradient centrifugation. PBMCs destined for TCR sequencing were cryopreserved in liquid nitrogen and later thawed in a 37 °C water bath. Purity of sorted or isolated CD4+, CD8+ and CD8+ TEMRA cells was at least 90%. RNA was extracted with the RNeasy kit and roughly 0.45 to 1 ug was reverse transcribed using random hexamers. TCR beta CDR3 regions were amplified with the immunoSEQ multiplex PCR assay covering 54 Vbeta and 13 Jbeta segments. To correct PCR amplification bias, a synthetic template baseline was used for both primer optimization and computational correction. As for the authors' bioinformatics: Only productive sequences were kept, with reads annotated to V, D and J genes according to IMGT and analyzed in immunoSEQ Analyzer. To calculate clonality, Shannon entropy was normalized by log2 of the number of productive unique sequences and then subtracted from one. For each patient and control, public and private clones were evaluated among the 100 most prevalent clones. Clones were defined as Susac-specific if absent from the healthy and MS cohorts, from roughly 1,100 published viral clones and from other ImmuneACCESS disease sequences. TCRdb reprocessing: public reads trimmed at Q25 with fastp, clones called with MiXCR, in-frame beta chains kept. Every distinct CDR3 protein forms one entry, paired with its most common genes and DNA. None of the V and J calls come from the authors' own analysis; TCRdb made them. In this sample the table shows more than 100,000 distinct CDR3 sequences, over 75% of which occur a single time. Roughly 0.53% of the sample is held by the ten biggest clonotypes.

The TCR originated in a human donor with multiple sclerosis. The specimen was CD8+ T cells from PBMCs. The V and J segments used are TRBV29-1 and TRBJ2-2; 9 middle bases align to TRBD1. The CDR3: CSVEVAGTGLLLSNTGELFF. The sequenced DNA: TGCAGCGTTGAAGTTGCCGGGACAGGGCTTCTCCTGTCGAACACCGGGGAGCTGTTTTTT.